This T cell receptor beta chain was profiled in a study of tumor-infiltrating lymphocytes in primary liver carcinoma (dated by TCRdb to the late 2010s). In terms of the full investigation: Between late 2015 and 2016, a few patients in China with histopathologically diagnosed primary liver carcinoma had surgical resection. Tumors of the five patients were stage T1-T3 N0M0 with maximum diameters of roughly 4.2 to 10 cm. Roughly 3.5 to 8 million productive TCRbeta reads were obtained per sample, and no significant difference in read depth was found between tissue types. A total of about 35 specimens from 5 patients underwent TCRbeta repertoire sequencing, comprising some 25 tumor regions, 5 adjacent noncancerous liver tissues and 5 peripheral blood samples. Across five regions of each liver tumor, along with adjacent normal tissue and blood, the study brought together TCRbeta repertoire sequencing, expression microarrays and whole-exome sequencing. Of the five patients (three men and two women, aged 30 to 69 years), four had hepatocellular carcinoma and one had combined HCC and intrahepatic cholangiocarcinoma. Technical replicate repertoires showed high reproducibility, with mean shared-clone rates approximately 0.89 and correlation coefficients above 0.98.

RNA from unsorted whole blood was extracted with TRIzol reagent, and germline DNA was obtained with the DNeasy Blood & Tissue kit. At the time of sampling, the patients were treatment-naive and had chronic HBV infection. Before surgery, approximately 3.7 milliliters of peripheral blood were drawn into K2EDTA tubes. The research as a whole found: A significantly larger repertoire fraction was made up by the top 250 clones in tumors than in blood (p = 0.039). Because the samples were bulk and unsorted, CD4+ and CD8+ T cell repertoires could not be compared. Only a few patients were included in the study, and the authors note that the findings should be validated in a larger study. Because sequencing covered only the TCR beta chain and unpaired alpha chains were not captured, true repertoire diversity is likely underestimated. Repertoire overlap was found to be higher between tumor regions (mean roughly 36%) than between tumor-adjacent (roughly 17%) or tumor-blood (about 15%) pairs, consistent with antigen-driven expansion.

About this clonotype itself: This receptor's antigen is unknown. No clone much larger than this one lies a single base away; base qualities are absent.

TCRbeta-specific cDNA was reverse-transcribed from approximately 0.5 ug total RNA using a constant-region primer and ProtoScript II reverse transcriptase. The TCRbeta libraries were prepared through three rounds of nested multiplex PCR following a slightly modified ARM-PCR procedure. Each of the first two PCR rounds ran for approximately 10 cycles and used multiplex TRBV1-TRBV30 forward primers together with a Cbeta reverse primer. Sample barcodes and Illumina adapters were added in a final 25-cycle PCR using Deep VentR polymerase. Before sequencing, amplicons of 200-500 bp were purified from gel using a QIAquick gel extraction kit. The TCRbeta amplicons were sequenced with 250-bp paired-end reads on an Illumina HiSeq 2500. Concerning the study's data processing: Reads were quality-trimmed with Trimmomatic v0.33, and paired reads were merged with FLASH v1.2.11 to recover full CDR3 sequences. V, D and J germline segments were assigned to the rearranged TCRbeta sequences using MiGEC v1.2.1b. VDJtools v1.0.0 computed clonotype statistics and Shannon-Wiener diversity indices. To reduce sampling bias, subsequent analyses other than the diversity analysis used only the 250 most abundant clonotypes in each sample. TCRdb ran its own pipeline on the public reads, namely fastp trimming at Q25 and MiXCR clone calling, and kept in-frame beta chains. CDR3 protein duplicates are merged, each entry listing the most common genes and DNA. TCRdb's processing, not the study's, gives the V and J calls here. The sample table holds roughly 180,000 distinct CDR3 sequences, of which 50% to 75% were seen once. Jointly, the top ten make up about 72% of the sample.

The germline V gene gives CDR1 as ENHRY and CDR2 as SYGVKD. The junction carries 12 bases between V and J, which are trimmed by 3 bases and 6 bases respectively. The CDR3 spans 13 residues, from the cysteine through the phenylalanine. CDR3 DNA is the only sequence kept; it has 39 bases, read in frame from the first base. Specimen: peripheral blood. The sequence is built from TRBV10-3 and TRBJ2-7; TRBD1 could be the D gene, as 7 bases match. The receptor comes from a man aged 35 to 55 with primary liver carcinoma and hepatitis B virus infection. The nucleotide sequence is given as TGTGCCATCAGTGATTGGCAGGGGGGCGAGCAGTACTTC. It translates as CAISDWQGGEQYF.